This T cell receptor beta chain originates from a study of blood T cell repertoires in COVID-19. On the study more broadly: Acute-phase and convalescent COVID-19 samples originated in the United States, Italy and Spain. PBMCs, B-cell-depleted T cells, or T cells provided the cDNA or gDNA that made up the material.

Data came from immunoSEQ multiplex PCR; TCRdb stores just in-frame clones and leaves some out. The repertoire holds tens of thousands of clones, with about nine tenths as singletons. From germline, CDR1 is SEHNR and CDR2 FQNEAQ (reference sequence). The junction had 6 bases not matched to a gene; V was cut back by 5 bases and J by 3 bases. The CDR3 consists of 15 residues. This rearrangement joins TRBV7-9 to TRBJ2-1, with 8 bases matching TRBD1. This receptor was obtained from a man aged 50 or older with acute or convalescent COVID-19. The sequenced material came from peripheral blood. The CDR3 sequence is CASSRGQGHYNEQFF. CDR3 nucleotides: TGTGCCAGCAGCCGAGGACAGGGCCACTACAATGAGCAGTTCTTC.